Below are 19 T cell receptor beta chains sequenced from a single sample in a study of T-cell memory formation after mild COVID-19. TCRdb redid the calling of the 5' RACE reads with MiXCR, one entry per CDR3 protein. The sample gives around 300,000 distinct CDR3 sequences, 18% of which show up once; 23% is in the top ten. What was sequenced was PBMCs or a T cell subset sorted from them (not recorded which). The receptors were gathered from a man in his late teens or twenties who had mild COVID-19 (a few samples of this study predate the infection). Cell type and time point are not known.

The chain uses TRBV14 and TRBJ2-7; D may be TRBD2 (5 bases). V lost 3 bases and J 2 bases, leaving 14 bases between the germline ends. CDR1 SGHDN and CDR2 FVKESK come from the germline V gene. The CDR3 consists of 15 residues. The CDR3, as DNA: TGTGCCAGCAGCCACCAAGGGAGAGAAGCCTACGAGCAGTACTTC. Its protein is CASSHQGREAYEQYF.

CDR3 residues: CSARDGGKETQYF. CDR3 in DNA: TGCAGTGCTAGAGATGGGGGGAAAGAGACCCAGTACTTC. The rearrangement joins TRBV20-1 to TRBJ2-5; tentatively, D is TRBD2 (6 bases). V was shortened by 0 bases and J by 3 bases, with 8 bases between the two germline ends. The CDR3 has 13 residues. Germline-derived CDR1 and CDR2 are DFQATT and SNEGSKA (reference sequence).

This clonotype was recorded a few times. CDR3 DNA sequence: TGTGCCAGCAGTTCCGGACTAGCGTACAATGAGCAGTTCTTC. Residues: CASSSGLAYNEQFF. This chain uses TRBV2 with TRBJ2-1, with 9 positions matching TRBD2. Germline V CDR1 and CDR2: SNHLY, FYNNEI. J was trimmed by 4 bases and V by 5 bases; bases with no gene match: 3. The CDR3 runs to 14 residues.

This clonotype was picked up many times. This chain uses TRBV6-5 with TRBJ1-2; tentatively, D is TRBD1 (5 bases). Trimming took 9 bases from V and 7 from J, leaving 15 bases between them. Germline V gene sequence: CDR1 MNHEY, CDR2 SVGAGI. This CDR3 is 12 amino acids long. CDR3 protein: CASQRRQGGYTF. The DNA of the CDR3 is TGTGCCAGTCAACGACGGCAGGGTGGCTACACCTTC.

This clonotype was seen a handful of times. The chain links TRBV7-6 to TRBJ2-7; D call uncertain. Germline CDR1 SGHVS, CDR2 FNYEAQ. This CDR3 region has 15 residues. Trimming took 1 base from V and 4 from J, leaving 14 bases between them. The CDR3 is CASSLGSGGLYEQYF. The DNA for the CDR3 is TGTGCCAGCAGCTTAGGTAGTGGTGGTCTGTACGAGCAGTACTTC.

This clonotype was seen only a few times. The chain carries TRBV7-2 and TRBJ2-5; the match to TRBD2 covers 9 bases. The germline CDR1 and CDR2 sequences are SGHTA and FQGNSA. The CDR3 consists of 14 residues. V lost 5 bases to trimming and J lost 5 bases; unmatched junction nucleotides: 6. This CDR3 is CASSPTGLAETQYF. CDR3 nucleotide sequence: TGTGCCAGCAGCCCCACCGGACTAGCGGAGACCCAGTACTTC.

This clonotype has only a few counts. The chain has TRBV15 and TRBJ1-4; D may be TRBD1 (6 bases). Germline-derived CDR1 and CDR2 are LNHNV and YYDKDF (reference sequence). The CDR3 contains 18 residues. With 1 base removed from V and 4 bases from J, the gap between germline ends came to 19 bases. The CDR3 region has the DNA TGTGCCACCAGCAGAGCGGTGGGCACCCAGGGGTTTAATGAAAAACTGTTTTTT. Translating gives CATSRAVGTQGFNEKLFF.

This clonotype was recorded at least ten times. The chain is built from TRBV6-5 and TRBJ2-3; D ambiguous. V was trimmed by 0 bases and J by 2 bases, leaving 12 bases between them. The CDR3 length is 16 residues. Germline-derived CDR1 and CDR2 are MNHEY and SVGAGI. CDR3 sequence: CASSYSMADLTDTQYF. Written as DNA, the CDR3 is TGTGCCAGCAGTTACTCGATGGCAGACCTCACAGATACGCAGTATTTT.

The chain recombines TRBV15 with TRBJ1-6; 8 nucleotides line up with TRBD1. CDR1 is LNHNV and CDR2 is YYDKDF in the germline V gene (reference sequence). V was clipped by 3 bases and J by 6 bases; unmatched bases: 7. CDR3 length: 16 residues. The CDR3 spells CATSRGGQGGNSPLHF. CDR3 nucleotides: TGTGCCACCAGCAGGGGTGGACAGGGTGGTAATTCACCCCTCCACTTT.

The chain joins TRBV6-6 to TRBJ2-7; D possibly corresponds to TRBD1 (6 bases). V was cut by 6 bases and J by 4 bases, with 16 bases left in between. This CDR3 is 14 amino acids long. Germline CDR1 reads MNHNY; CDR2 reads SVGAGI (reference sequence). The CDR3: CASSNTGQKYEQYV. The CDR3 bases are TGTGCCAGCAGCAACACTGGACAGAAATACGAGCAGTACGTC.

The CDR3 spells CATSRGGGTNQPQHF. In DNA, the CDR3 is TGTGCCACCAGCAGAGGTGGGGGGACCAATCAGCCCCAGCATTTT. The chain is built from TRBV15 and TRBJ1-5; tentative D call: TRBD1 (5 bases). CDR1 and CDR2 from the germline V gene are LNHNV and YYDKDF (reference sequence). This CDR3 has 15 residues. Trimming stripped 1 base from V and 3 bases from J, with 10 bases between.

This clonotype was counted at least ten times. The CDR3 here is CASSWGARYQPQHF. In DNA, the CDR3 is TGTGCCAGCAGCTGGGGGGCGCGGTATCAGCCCCAGCATTTT. The V gene is TRBV6-2 or TRBV6-3, the J gene TRBJ1-5; D is perhaps TRBD1 (6 bases). The V gene's germline CDR1 is MNHEY and CDR2 SVGEGT. This CDR3 spans 14 amino acids. V was shortened by 6 bases and J by 5 bases, with 14 bases between the two germline ends.

The chain links TRBV29-1 to TRBJ2-1, with D possibly matching TRBD2 (5 bases). Germline CDR1 SQVTM, CDR2 ANQGSEA. The germline V and J ends were trimmed by 8 bases and 4 bases, with 18 bases remaining between them. The CDR3 length is 14 residues. This CDR3 is CSPIRRVGYNEQFF. For the CDR3, the DNA is TGCAGCCCGATTAGGCGGGTTGGATACAATGAGCAGTTCTTC.

The table lists this clonotype with a few counts. The V gene is TRBV10-3, the J gene TRBJ2-3; D is ambiguous. The V gene's germline CDR1 is ENHRY and CDR2 SYGVKD. The CDR3 sequence is 12 residues long. The V end lost 11 bases, the J end lost 0 bases, and 9 bases lay between the germline ends. The CDR3 spells CAASPSTDTQYF. The CDR3 DNA reads TGTGCCGCCTCCCCTAGCACAGATACGCAGTATTTT.

Only a few counts were recorded for this clonotype. The chain is built from TRBV7-2 and TRBJ2-5, with 11 positions matching TRBD2. The CDR3 is 16 residues long. Germline CDR1 is SGHTA and CDR2 is FQGNSA. With 5 bases clipped from V and 2 bases from J, the junction kept 7 bases outside the gene matches. CDR3 amino acids: CASSKTSGAGQETQYF. For the CDR3, the DNA is TGTGCCAGCAGCAAGACTAGCGGGGCGGGGCAAGAGACCCAGTACTTC.

There are a few counts of this clonotype. The rearrangement joins TRBV6-5 to TRBJ2-7; D might be TRBD1 or TRBD2, each matching 5 bases. CDR3 length equals 14 residues. The V gene lost 6 bases and the J gene lost 3 bases, with 15 bases spanning the gap. CDR1 is MNHEY and CDR2 is SVGAGI in the germline V gene. The CDR3 reads CASRVNRDLYEQYF. The CDR3 region has the DNA TGTGCCAGCAGAGTCAACCGGGACCTCTACGAGCAGTACTTC.

The chain combines TRBV7-9 with TRBJ1-2; D remains unclear. The germline V and J ends were trimmed by 5 bases and 6 bases, with 13 bases remaining between them. Germline loops: CDR1 SEHNR, CDR2 FQNEAQ (reference sequence). CDR3 size: 13 residues. Written as DNA, the CDR3 is TGTGCCAGCAGCCCCCGCGAATCCGATGGCTACACCTTC. As protein: CASSPRESDGYTF.

The chain combines TRBV11-2 with TRBJ2-1; tentatively, D is TRBD1 or TRBD2 (5 bases each). Germline-derived CDR1 and CDR2 are SGHAT and FQNNGV. V dropped 1 base and J dropped 2 bases, with 9 bases sitting between them. This CDR3 spans 15 amino acids. The CDR3 protein is CASSLGGTAYNEQFF. The DNA for the CDR3 is TGTGCCAGCAGCTTAGGTGGGACGGCCTACAATGAGCAGTTCTTC.

This clonotype was found a few times. The J gene is TRBJ1-2, the V gene TRBV20-1, with a tentative D call TRBD1 (6 bases). CDR3 length: 14 amino acids. Trimming removed 1 base from V and 7 bases from J, with 16 bases in between. Germline V gene sequence: CDR1 DFQATT, CDR2 SNEGSKA (reference sequence). CDR3 loop: CSARGRTDGGGYTF. DNA of the CDR3: TGCAGTGCTAGAGGCCGGACAGATGGGGGTGGCTACACCTTC.